This TCR beta chain was captured by sequencing in a study of PD-1 blockade in mismatch repair-deficient tumors. Overall study: Patients had over 10 mismatch repair-deficient cancer types, all previously treated and progressing. The study's findings and limits: Rapid post-treatment expansion, then contraction, generally preceding radiologic response, marked tumor-resident clones.

Every patient had mismatch repair deficiency by PCR or immunohistochemistry. TCR sequencing covered a few patients who responded to pembrolizumab. This clone was seen once. What it binds is not known. Germline V gene sequence: CDR1 ENHRY, CDR2 SYGVKD. V was trimmed by 2 bases and J by 4 bases, leaving 11 bases between them. The CDR3 is 14 residues long. Measured with immunoSEQ multiplex PCR; TCRdb has only the in-frame clones, and not every one. Among about 84,000 clones listed, 81% were seen once. This sequence joins TRBV10-3 and TRBJ1-1, with a weak D call TRBD1 (5 bases). Sequenced material: peripheral blood, taken 12 weeks after starting pembrolizumab. The sequence derives from an adult with mismatch repair-deficient cancer. The CDR3 reads CAISETGAVTEAFF. The CDR3 DNA reads as TGTGCCATCAGTGAGACAGGTGCGGTCACTGAAGCTTTCTTT.